This T cell receptor (beta chain) was found in a study of blood T cell repertoires in COVID-19 (dated by TCRdb to 2019 to 2021). Regarding the research as a whole: Samples from collaborators originated in the United States, Italy and Spain and spanned both the acute and convalescent phases of COVID-19. The material from the prospective study consisted of cDNA or gDNA derived from T cells, B-cell-depleted T cells, or PBMCs. The dataset comprised deeply sampled blood TCRbeta repertoires from subjects exposed to, actively infected with, or recovered from COVID-19. The repertoires were released in a freely available public database meant as a resource for research on the immune response to SARS-CoV-2. The samples were drawn from the first 160 participants of the ongoing ImmuneRACE study and from about 1,200 subjects provided by 6 global collaborators. Sample metadata almost always included a de-identified subject ID, COVID-19 status, age in years and sex. HLA class I and class II types, where available, came from metadata supplied by the sample provider rather than from assay-based typing. The research as a whole found: The quantity of clinical and demographic metadata differed by source and by participant and was supplied without curation.

Remarks on this clone: Its antigen target is currently unknown. No per-base quality is available; no much larger clone lies one base away.

Trimming accounts for 4 bases at V and 2 bases at J, while the number of junction bases matched to no gene is 1. The CDR3 sequence holds 14 residues, the cysteine and phenylalanine included. The sequence is cut down to CDR3 DNA, 42 bases in frame from base 1. The CDR1 and CDR2 encoded by the germline V gene are SGDLS and YYNGEE. Whole blood was collected in K2EDTA tubes by collaborating institutions according to the institutions' own protocols. For TCRbeta analysis, collaborators shipped samples as frozen whole blood, isolated PBMCs, or DNA extracted from either of those sample types. The immunoSEQ Assay, a bias-controlled multiplex PCR, was used to amplify TCRbeta CDR3 regions from genomic DNA. The authors' analysis ran thus. Within the assay, amplification of reference gene primers was used to estimate how many nucleated cells each sample contained. Sequence reads were collapsed and filtered to measure the absolute abundance of every unique TCRbeta CDR3 rearrangement. Productive Simpson clonality was computed per sample as the square root of Simpson's diversity index over productive rearrangements. Imported from immuneACCESS, the table was reduced by TCRdb to in-frame sequences with V and J called. These copies leave out some clones; in studies compared against another copy, an unresolved V gene accounts for under half, and the cause of the remainder is not known. V, J and clone size were drawn from that table, and D and trimming were deduced from the DNA. The sample profile shows roughly 100,000 clones; approximately 84% of them were found once. The ten top clones hold approximately 13% of the sample.

The chain is encoded by TRBV9 joined to TRBJ1-5, with 9 bases in between that match TRBD1. Material: peripheral blood. This TCR was sampled from a human donor in a cohort sampled during active or convalescent COVID-19. The DNA sequence is TGTGCCAGCAGCAGGACAGGGGGCAATCAGCCCCAGCATTTT. Translation gives CASSRTGGNQPQHF.